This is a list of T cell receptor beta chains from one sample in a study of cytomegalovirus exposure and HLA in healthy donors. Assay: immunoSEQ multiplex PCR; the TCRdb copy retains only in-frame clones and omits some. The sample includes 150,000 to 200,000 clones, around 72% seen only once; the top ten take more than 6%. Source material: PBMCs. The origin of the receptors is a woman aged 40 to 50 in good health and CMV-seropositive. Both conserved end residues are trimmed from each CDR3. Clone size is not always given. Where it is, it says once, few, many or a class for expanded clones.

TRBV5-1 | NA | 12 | ASSLDGISNEQF
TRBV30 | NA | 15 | AWSHAIGQGGIYGYT
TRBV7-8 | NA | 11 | ASSLTDDSPLH
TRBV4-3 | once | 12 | ASSQGQGNQPQH
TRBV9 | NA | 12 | ASSVATGFGEQY
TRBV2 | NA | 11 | ASSVEGVTEAF
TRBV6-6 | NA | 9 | ASSYQNEQY
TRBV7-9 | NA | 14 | ASSFNRQDRSYGYT
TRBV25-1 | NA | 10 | ATGQTNSPLH
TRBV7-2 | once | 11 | ASSLAYDGKLF
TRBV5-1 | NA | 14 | ASSLGDSISTDTQY
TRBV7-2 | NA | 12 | ASSRSDRNTEAF
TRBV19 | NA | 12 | ASSRTSRTDTQY
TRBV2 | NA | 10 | ASGGEIYEQY
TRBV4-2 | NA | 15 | ASSQVGMDRRNYGYT
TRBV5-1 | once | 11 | ASSPGRSYEQY
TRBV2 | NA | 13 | ASSEQEGLAYEQY
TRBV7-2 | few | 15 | ASSLVPGGLGNSPLH
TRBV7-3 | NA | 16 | ASSPSPDRALQHGELF
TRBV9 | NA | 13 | ASSQADSLNQPQH
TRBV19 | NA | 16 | ASSITGGTSPHTDTQY
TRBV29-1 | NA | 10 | SVERGQGPYT
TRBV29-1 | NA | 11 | SVRQGLNEKLF
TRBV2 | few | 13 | ASTPGGGIAYEQY
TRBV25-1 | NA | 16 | ASSEFGQVPPGGSPLH
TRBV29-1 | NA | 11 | SVKTSGIYKAF
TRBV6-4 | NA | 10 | VREQGFYGYT